Listed below are T cell receptor beta chains from one sample, sequenced in a study of OX40 agonist ivuxolimab in advanced cancers. Clones were read by immunoSEQ multiplex PCR, and TCRdb kept only the in-frame ones, dropping some. The sample lists around 45,000 clones, approximately 83% occurring once. This sample comprised CD4+ or CD8+ T cells sorted from blood, obtained in a trial of the OX40 agonist ivuxolimab. The receptors here all came from an adult with an advanced solid tumor such as melanoma, head and neck, liver or kidney cancer. Each CDR3 is given with its conserved first and last residue. A D gene is named only where the DNA matches it firmly. Size is stated for part of the rows, as once, few or many counts, or as a class when the clone is expanded.

j_call clone_size d_call v_call cdr3_aa cdr3_nt
TRBJ1-5 NA NA TRBV6-1 CASSELNQPQHF TGTGCCAGCAGTGAACTTAATCAGCCCCAGCATTTT
TRBJ2-3 once TRBD2 TRBV7-9 CASSRLAGMTDTQYF TGTGCCAGCAGCCGACTAGCGGGAATGACAGATACGCAGTATTTT
TRBJ1-5 NA TRBD1 TRBV5-8 CASSWQGVMDNQPQHF TGTGCCAGCAGCTGGCAGGGGGTCATGGATAATCAGCCCCAGCATTTT
TRBJ1-2 NA NA TRBV18 CASSPGSQSYGYTF TGTGCCAGCTCACCAGGCTCACAAAGCTATGGCTACACCTTC
TRBJ1-2 NA NA TRBV6-6 CASSYSGDGYTF TGTGCCAGCAGTTACTCGGGCGATGGCTACACCTTC
TRBJ2-5 NA NA TRBV9 CASSVGRLYQETQYF TGTGCCAGCAGCGTAGGGAGACTATACCAAGAGACCCAGTACTTC
TRBJ1-4 NA TRBD1 TRBV19 CASSDTGGANEKLFF TGTGCCAGTAGTGATACAGGGGGCGCGAATGAAAAACTGTTTTTT
TRBJ2-1 NA TRBD2 TRBV5-1 CASSLGQTGGPGEQFF TGCGCCAGCAGCTTGGGTCAAACGGGAGGGCCAGGAGAGCAGTTCTTC
TRBJ1-2 NA NA TRBV5-4 CASRTAFAYGYTF TGTGCCAGCAGAACGGCCTTTGCGTATGGCTACACCTTC
TRBJ2-3 NA TRBD1 TRBV30 CAWAGQGGWTDTQYF TGTGCCTGGGCCGGACAGGGAGGATGGACAGATACGCAGTATTTT
TRBJ1-3 NA TRBD1 TRBV11-2 CASSLVGTGVGNTIYF TGTGCCAGCAGCTTAGTTGGGACAGGGGTTGGAAACACCATATATTTT
TRBJ1-5 few NA TRBV28 CASRAGGQPQHF TGTGCCAGCAGGGCCGGGGGACAGCCCCAGCATTTT
TRBJ1-4 NA TRBD1 TRBV2 CASSGTGGWEKLFF TGTGCCAGCAGTGGGACAGGGGGTTGGGAAAAACTGTTTTTT
TRBJ2-3 NA NA TRBV7-2 CASSSRVVSDTQYF TGTGCCAGCAGCTCCCGGGTAGTCTCAGATACGCAGTATTTT
TRBJ2-1 NA TRBD2 TRBV13 CASSLLLADHYNEQFF TGTGCCAGCAGCTTGCTACTAGCGGACCACTACAATGAGCAGTTCTTC
TRBJ1-1 NA NA TRBV6-1 CASSGQMNTEAFF TGTGCCAGCAGTGGCCAAATGAACACTGAAGCTTTCTTT
TRBJ1-6 NA NA TRBV6-1 CASSESSSPLHF TGTGCCAGCAGTGAATCAAGCTCACCCCTCCACTTT
TRBJ2-5 NA TRBD2 TRBV30 CAWSREGLQWTQYF TGTGCCTGGAGTAGGGAGGGGTTGCAGTGGACCCAGTACTTC
TRBJ2-3 NA TRBD2 TRBV5-4 CASSLPGTSGTDTQYF TGTGCCAGCAGTCTTCCCGGGACTAGCGGCACAGATACGCAGTATTTT
TRBJ2-2 few TRBD2 TRBV5-4 CASSLSPSGSTGELFF TGTGCCAGCAGCTTGTCCCCTAGCGGGAGTACCGGGGAGCTGTTTTTT
TRBJ1-5 once TRBD1 TRBV7-9 CASSIGQGAGQPQHF TGTGCCAGCAGCATCGGACAGGGGGCAGGTCAGCCCCAGCATTTT
TRBJ2-7 NA TRBD1 TRBV9 CASSVGGQGYEQYF TGTGCCAGCAGCGTAGGGGGACAGGGTTACGAGCAGTACTTC
TRBJ1-1 once NA TRBV6-1 CASRAGQNTEAFF TGTGCCAGCAGGGCGGGACAGAACACTGAAGCTTTCTTT
TRBJ2-7 NA NA TRBV29-1 CSVGTGGLSDEQYF TGCAGCGTTGGGACGGGGGGCCTGAGCGACGAGCAGTACTTC
TRBJ2-3 once TRBD1 TRBV5-1 CASRSTGENTDTQYF TGCGCCAGCCGCTCGACAGGGGAGAACACGGATACGCAGTATTTT
TRBJ2-2 once TRBD2 TRBV6-4 CASSPGLASGELFF TGTGCCAGCAGTCCAGGACTAGCCTCCGGGGAGCTGTTTTTT
TRBJ2-7 NA NA TRBV18 CASSPGGTSSYEQYF TGTGCCAGCTCACCGGGGGGCACGAGCTCCTACGAGCAGTACTTC
TRBJ1-1 NA NA TRBV6-1 CASKQQENLQAFF TGTGCCAGCAAACAGCAGGAAAACCTTCAAGCTTTCTTT
TRBJ2-1 NA TRBD1 TRBV27 CASTNRTGGSYNEQFF TGTGCCAGCACCAACAGGACAGGGGGGTCCTACAATGAGCAGTTCTTC
TRBJ2-7 NA NA TRBV15 CATSRDQQAHEQYF TGTGCCACCAGCAGAGACCAACAGGCTCACGAGCAGTACTTC
TRBJ2-1 NA TRBD2 TRBV5-8 CASSLGLAGATYNEQFF TGTGCCAGCAGCCTAGGACTAGCGGGAGCTACGTACAATGAGCAGTTCTTC
TRBJ2-5 NA NA TRBV7-2 CASSRTAQETQYF TGTGCCAGCAGCCGGACAGCCCAAGAGACCCAGTACTTC
TRBJ1-2 once NA TRBV6-1 CASSEVAGRANYGYTF TGTGCCAGCAGTGAAGTCGCAGGCAGGGCAAACTATGGCTACACCTTC
TRBJ2-2 NA NA TRBV6-1 CASSRRWGNTGELFF TGTGCCAGCAGTAGACGTTGGGGGAACACCGGGGAGCTGTTTTTT
TRBJ2-7 once TRBD2 TRBV6-5 CAIARTSGREQYF TGTGCCATCGCTCGGACTAGTGGGCGCGAGCAGTACTTC